Following are 24 T cell receptor beta chains from one sample sequenced in a study of T cells in Graves' hyperthyroidism and ophthalmopathy. It was RNA transcripts that yielded the amplified TCR beta CDR3 regions. Researchers ran a first-round RT-PCR on the TCR CDR3 using the HTBI primer set. A single record per CDR3 protein comes from TCRdb applying MiXCR to the multiplex PCR reads. Here the sample spans 95,000 to 110,000 distinct CDR3 sequences, about 16% being singletons. Input material: blood. Every receptor here comes from a woman between 45 and 65 years old with Graves' hyperthyroidism.

The rearrangement links TRBV28 to TRBJ1-5; no clear D. CDR1 is MDHEN and CDR2 is SYDVKM in the germline V gene. The length of the CDR3 is 12 residues. V gave up 7 bases and J gave up 7 bases, with 11 bases separating them. CDR3 nucleotide sequence: TGTGCCAGCAAATTGGGCTTACAGCCCCAGCATTTT. It specifies CASKLGLQPQHF.

V and J are TRBV3-1 and TRBJ1-2, with 11 positions matching TRBD1. Germline V CDR1 and CDR2: LGHDT, YNNKEL (reference sequence). The CDR3 length is 12 residues. The trim removed 8 bases at V and 4 bases at J, leaving 0 bases unmatched. This CDR3 reads CASGQGAYGYTF. CDR3 sequence (DNA): TGTGCCAGCGGACAGGGGGCCTATGGCTACACCTTC. Together with reference TRBV3-1 and TRBJ1-2, the CDR3 gives the full variable domain: DTAVSQTPKYLVTQMGNDKSIKCEQNLGHDTMYWYKQDSKKFLKIMFSYNNKELIINETVPNRFSPKSPDKAHLNLHINSLELGDSAVYFCASGQGAYGYTFGSGTRLTVV.

The chain has TRBV11-2 and TRBJ2-3; D is possibly TRBD2 (6 bases). V lost 4 bases, J lost 2 bases, and 10 bases lay in between. CDR3 size: 14 residues. Germline V gives CDR1 SGHAT, CDR2 FQNNGV. The CDR3, as DNA: TGTGCCAGCAGCTCGGGACTCCCCACAGATACGCAGTATTTT. This encodes CASSSGLPTDTQYF.

In this sample, this clonotype turned up many times. This chain joins TRBV28 and TRBJ1-2; unclear D gene. The germline gives CDR1 MDHEN, CDR2 SYDVKM. The CDR3 has 14 amino acids. The V and J ends lost 4 bases and 5 bases respectively, with 14 bases between them. In nucleotides, the CDR3 is TGTGCCAGCAGTTCTTTTCGTGTGGCTTATGGCTACACCTTC. Translation: CASSSFRVAYGYTF.

At least ten counts were recorded for this clonotype. J is TRBJ2-3 and V is TRBV27, with 11 bases aligning to TRBD1. V gave up 5 bases and J gave up 2 bases; unmatched junction bases: 6. CDR3 length: 16 amino acids. CDR1 and CDR2 (germline): MNHEY, SMNVEV (reference sequence). CDR3 residues: CASSPGTGGYTDTQYF. The CDR3 DNA reads TGTGCCAGCAGTCCTGGGACAGGGGGTTACACAGATACGCAGTATTTT.

This clonotype occurred many times. The V call is TRBV27, the J call TRBJ2-5; TRBD2 agrees at 13 bases. Germline V gives CDR1 MNHEY, CDR2 SMNVEV (reference sequence). CDR3 length equals 15 residues. V gave up 4 bases and J gave up 7 bases; unmatched junction bases: 6. The CDR3 reads CASSWTSGSPGTQYF. The CDR3 bases are TGTGCCAGCAGTTGGACTAGCGGGAGCCCGGGGACCCAGTACTTC.

This clonotype was found many times. CDR3 nucleotide sequence: TGTGCCACCAGAGGACTAGCTTGGGATGAGCAGTTCTTC. Translation gives CATRGLAWDEQFF. The J gene is TRBJ2-1, the V gene TRBV24-1; 8 bases are a match to TRBD2. V was pared by 7 bases and J by 8 bases, with 6 bases of the junction left unmatched. This CDR3 is 13 amino acids long. The V gene's germline CDR1 is KGHDR and CDR2 SFDVKD.

The genes are TRBV11-3 and TRBJ1-1; D call uncertain. Trimming removed 5 bases from V and 1 base from J, with 20 bases in between. The CDR3 covers 17 residues. CDR1 is SGHNT, CDR2 YENEEA, per germline. The DNA for the CDR3 is TGTGCCAGCAGCCCCAACTTAATTCGAGGCTGGAACACTGAAGCTTTCTTT. Its protein product is CASSPNLIRGWNTEAFF.

This clonotype was seen repeatedly, ten times or more. This sequence joins TRBV18 and TRBJ2-7, with 13 bases lining up with TRBD2. The germline V gene has CDR1 KGHSH and CDR2 LQKENI. This CDR3 comprises 18 residues. V dropped 3 bases and J dropped 2; count of bases not matched to a gene: 10. This CDR3 reads CASSPPAGTSGIPYEQYF. The CDR3 region has the DNA TGTGCCAGCTCACCGCCCGCAGGGACTAGCGGGATCCCCTACGAGCAGTACTTC.

This clonotype came up many times. At one end, the junction sequence differs from germline, possibly due to a read error. The chain is built from TRBV27 and TRBJ2-3, with D possibly being TRBD2 (6 bases). The CDR3 is 16 amino acids. Germline CDR1 is MNHEY and CDR2 is SMNVEV (reference sequence). The CDR3: CASSLSDFTSTDTRYF. The CDR3 DNA sequence: TGTGCCAGCAGTTTATCTGATTTTACTAGCACAGATACGCGGTATTTT.

Many counts were recorded for this clonotype. V and J are TRBV7-9 and TRBJ2-3; possibly TRBD1 or TRBD2 for D (5 bases each). Trimming cost V 2 bases and J 4 bases, with 19 bases left between them. The V gene's germline CDR1 is SEHNR and CDR2 FQNEAQ (reference sequence). This CDR3 region has 17 residues. The CDR3 here is CASSLSLGTIVPDTQYF. The CDR3, as DNA: TGTGCCAGCAGCTTAAGTCTCGGGACCATAGTGCCAGATACGCAGTATTTT.

This clonotype was seen many times. The chain uses TRBV20-1 and TRBJ1-2, with a tentative D call TRBD1 (5 bases). This CDR3 region has 14 residues. Between the trimmed V and J ends, which lost 0 bases and 8 bases, there was a span of 16 bases. Germline-derived CDR1 and CDR2 are DFQATT and SNEGSKA (reference sequence). CDR3: CSARDGGRAGGYTF. CDR3 bases: TGCAGTGCTAGAGATGGAGGCAGGGCGGGCGGCTACACCTTC.

As concerns this clonotype: One junction end disagrees with the germline gene, perhaps due to a read error. The genes are TRBV13 and TRBJ2-1, with D possibly matching TRBD1 (6 bases). CDR1 is PRHDT, CDR2 FYEKMQ, per germline (reference sequence). The CDR3 extends over 13 amino acids. The CDR3 nucleotides read TGCGCCAGCAGCGTATTACAGGGAGACGAGCAGTTCTTC. It yields the protein CASSVLQGDEQFF.

The rearrangement joins TRBV10-3 to TRBJ2-1, with D possibly TRBD2 on 6 matching bases. Germline CDR1 is ENHRY and CDR2 is SYGVKD. Trimming removed 5 bases at V and 6 bases at J, with 11 bases between. This CDR3 region has 13 residues. The CDR3 DNA sequence: TGTGCCATCAGTATTCAGGGAGGCAATGAGCAGTTCTTC. Amino acid sequence: CAISIQGGNEQFF.

Ten or more counts support this clonotype. DNA of the CDR3: TGTGCCAGCAGTTTCGGGACAGTTAACTACGAGCAGTACTTC. It specifies CASSFGTVNYEQYF. This sequence joins TRBV28 and TRBJ2-7; 7 bases align to TRBD1. Germline V CDR1 and CDR2: MDHEN, SYDVKM. This CDR3 region has 14 residues. Losses at the gene ends were 3 bases for V and 3 bases for J; bases not matched to a gene: 5. The full variable domain, rest sourced from reference TRBV28 and TRBJ2-7, is DVKVTQSSRYLVKRTGEKVFLECVQDMDHENMFWYRQDPGLGLRLIYFSYDVKMKEKGDIPEGYSVSREKKERFSLILESASTNQTSMYLCASSFGTVNYEQYFGPGTRLTVT.

With regard to this clonotype: This could be a read error, since a much larger clone is one nucleotide away. The chain links TRBV4-1 to TRBJ2-7; 12 positions agree with TRBD1. V was clipped by 5 bases and J by 4 bases; unmatched bases: 3. Germline loops: CDR1 MGHRA, CDR2 YSYEKL. This CDR3 region has 14 residues. The CDR3 protein is CASSGGQGAYEQYV. The CDR3 DNA is TGCGCCAGCAGCGGGGGACAGGGGGCATACGAGCAGTACGTC.

Concerning this clonotype: Being one base from a much bigger clone, this may be a read error. This rearrangement joins TRBV6-1 to TRBJ1-5; D remains ambiguous. The V end lost 10 bases, the J end lost 3 bases, and 16 bases lay between the germline ends. This CDR3 region has 14 residues. CDR1 and CDR2 from the germline V gene are MNHNS and SASEGT. In DNA form, the CDR3 reads TGTGCCAACAGAGGACGCGCACTCAATCAGCCCCAGCATTTT. This gives the protein CANRGRALNQPQHF.

This clonotype was observed once. V gene TRBV28 combines with J gene TRBJ2-2; the match to TRBD1 covers 9 bases. Germline lookup yields CDR1 MDHEN and CDR2 SYDVKM. V lost 3 bases and J lost 5; bases outside the gene matches: 10. CDR3 length: 17 amino acids. The CDR3 nucleotides read TGTGCCAGCAGTTTCGGGACAGGGACAGGGTGGACCGGGGAGCTGTTTTTT. This translates into CASSFGTGTGWTGELFF.

This clonotype was detected ten times or more. The rearrangement joins TRBV5-1 to TRBJ2-3, with a weak D call TRBD2 (6 bases). This CDR3 spans 14 amino acids. The V gene's germline CDR1 is SGHRS and CDR2 YFSETQ. Trimming cost V 5 bases and J 6 bases, with 16 bases left between them. The CDR3 sequence: CASSPGEKTDTQYF. The CDR3 DNA is TGCGCCAGCAGTCCGGGAGAGAAAACGGATACGCAGTATTTT.

At least ten counts were recorded for this clonotype. The CDR3 coding sequence is TGTGCCAGCAGCTTAGGGAGGGCGATGGCAGATACGCAGTATTTT. Its translation: CASSLGRAMADTQYF. The chain has TRBV7-3 and TRBJ2-3; the match to TRBD2 covers 7 bases. The CDR3 is 15 residues long. CDR1 and CDR2 (germline): SGHTA, FQGTGA. V was pared by 2 bases and J by 4 bases, with 6 bases of the junction left unmatched.

Many counts were recorded for this clonotype. The chain joins TRBV14 to TRBJ1-5; no reliable D call. V was shortened by 2 bases and J by 2 bases, with 13 bases between the two germline ends. The CDR3 extends over 16 amino acids. The germline gives CDR1 SGHDN, CDR2 FVKESK. CDR3 residues: CASSQTRGKRNQPQHF. DNA of the CDR3: TGTGCCAGCAGCCAAACCCGAGGCAAGCGCAATCAGCCCCAGCATTTT.

The chain combines TRBV30 with TRBJ2-2; 15 bases map to TRBD2. CDR3 length equals 17 residues. The V and J ends lost 1 base and 4 bases, in that order; junction bases with no gene match: 4. Germline V CDR1 and CDR2: GTSNPN, SVGIG (reference sequence). The CDR3 DNA reads TGTGCCTGGAGTGCTGGGACTAGCGGGAGGTTCACCGGGGAGCTGTTTTTT. This encodes CAWSAGTSGRFTGELFF.

CDR3 loop: CASSPEPADTQYF. CDR3 nucleotides: TGTGCCAGCAGCCCCGAACCGGCAGATACGCAGTATTTT. J is TRBJ2-3 and V is TRBV11-1, with unresolved D. The CDR3 is made up of 13 amino acids. The V end was cut by 5 bases, the J end by 4 bases, with 10 bases between. Germline values: CDR1 SGHAT, CDR2 FQDESV (reference sequence).

This clonotype was observed at least ten times. The gene calls are TRBV11-2 and TRBJ2-7; D ambiguous. This CDR3 spans 12 amino acids. CDR1 and CDR2 (germline): SGHAT, FQNNGV. Trimming took off 5 bases at V and 3 bases at J, with 8 bases between the two ends. CDR3 amino acids: CASSRRYYEQYF. CDR3 nucleotides: TGTGCCAGCAGCAGGCGGTACTACGAGCAGTACTTC.